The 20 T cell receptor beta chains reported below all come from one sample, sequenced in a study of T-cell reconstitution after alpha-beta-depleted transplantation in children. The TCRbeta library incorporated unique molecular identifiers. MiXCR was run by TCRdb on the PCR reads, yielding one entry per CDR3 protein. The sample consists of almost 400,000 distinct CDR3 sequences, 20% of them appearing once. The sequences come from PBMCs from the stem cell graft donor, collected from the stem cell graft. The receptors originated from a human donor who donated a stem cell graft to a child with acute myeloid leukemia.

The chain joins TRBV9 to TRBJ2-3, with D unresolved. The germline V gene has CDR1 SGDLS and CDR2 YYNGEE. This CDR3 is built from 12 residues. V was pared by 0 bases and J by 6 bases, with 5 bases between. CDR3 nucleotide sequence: TGTGCCAGCAGCGTAGGAAGTGATACGCAGTATTTT. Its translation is CASSVGSDTQYF.

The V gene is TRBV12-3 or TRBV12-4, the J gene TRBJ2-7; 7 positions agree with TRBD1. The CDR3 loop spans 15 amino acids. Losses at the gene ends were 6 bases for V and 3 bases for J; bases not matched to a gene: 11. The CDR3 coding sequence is TGTGCCAGCAGCACTAAACCAGACAGGGACTACGAGCAGTACTTC. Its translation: CASSTKPDRDYEQYF.

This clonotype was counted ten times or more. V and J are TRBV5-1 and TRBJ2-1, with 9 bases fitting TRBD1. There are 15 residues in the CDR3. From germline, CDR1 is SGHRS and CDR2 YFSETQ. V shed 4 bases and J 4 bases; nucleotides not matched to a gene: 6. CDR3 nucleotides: TGCGCCAGCAGCATCCGGGACAGGGCTTACAATGAGCAGTTCTTC. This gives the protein CASSIRDRAYNEQFF.

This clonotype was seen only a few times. The CDR3: CASSELTGERNEQFF. DNA for the CDR3: TGTGCCAGCAGTGAATTAACGGGAGAAAGGAATGAGCAGTTCTTC. The chain is built from TRBV25-1 and TRBJ2-1, with D possibly matching TRBD2 (6 bases). The V gene's germline CDR1 is MGHDK and CDR2 SYGVNS. Trimming cost V 1 base and J 7 bases, with 14 bases left between them. The CDR3 runs to 15 residues. The full variable domain, in which reference TRBV25-1 and TRBJ2-1 provide the parts outside the CDR3, is EADIYQTPRYLVIGTGKKITLECSQTMGHDKMYWYQQDPGMELHLIHYSYGVNSTEKGDLSSESTVSRIRTEHFPLTLESARPSHTSQYLCASSELTGERNEQFFGPGTRLTVL.

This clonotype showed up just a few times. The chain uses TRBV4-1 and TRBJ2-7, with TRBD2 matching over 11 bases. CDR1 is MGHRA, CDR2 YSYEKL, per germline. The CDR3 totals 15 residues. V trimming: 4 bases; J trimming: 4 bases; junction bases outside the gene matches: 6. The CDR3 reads CASSRLAGGLYEQYF. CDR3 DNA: TGCGCCAGCAGCCGCCTAGCGGGAGGACTTTACGAGCAGTACTTC.

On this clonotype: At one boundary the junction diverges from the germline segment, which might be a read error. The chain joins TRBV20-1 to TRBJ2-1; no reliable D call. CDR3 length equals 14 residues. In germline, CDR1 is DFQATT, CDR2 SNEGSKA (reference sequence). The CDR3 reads CSPRWAHGYHEQFF. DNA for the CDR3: TGCAGTCCTAGATGGGCTCACGGCTACCATGAGCAGTTCTTC.

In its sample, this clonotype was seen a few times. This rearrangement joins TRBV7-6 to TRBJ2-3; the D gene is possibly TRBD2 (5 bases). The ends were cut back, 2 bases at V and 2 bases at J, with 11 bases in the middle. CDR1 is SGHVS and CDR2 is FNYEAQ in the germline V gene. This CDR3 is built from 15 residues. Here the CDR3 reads CASSLRGAATDTQYF. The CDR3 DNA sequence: TGTGCCAGCAGCTTACGGGGAGCAGCCACAGATACGCAGTATTTT.

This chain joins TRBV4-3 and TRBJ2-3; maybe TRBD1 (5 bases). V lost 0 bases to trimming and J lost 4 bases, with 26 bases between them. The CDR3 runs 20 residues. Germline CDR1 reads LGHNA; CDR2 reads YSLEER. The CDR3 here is CASSQDTLKGGRAGADTQYF. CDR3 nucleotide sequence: TGCGCCAGCAGCCAAGATACCCTAAAAGGTGGCAGGGCAGGTGCAGATACGCAGTATTTT.

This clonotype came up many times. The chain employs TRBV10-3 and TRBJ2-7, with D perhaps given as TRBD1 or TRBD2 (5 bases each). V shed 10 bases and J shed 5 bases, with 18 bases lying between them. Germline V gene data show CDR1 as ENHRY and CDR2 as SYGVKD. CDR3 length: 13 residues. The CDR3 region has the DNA TGTGCCACCCTGGGGGTTAAGGTGGACGAGCAGTACTTC. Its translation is CATLGVKVDEQYF.

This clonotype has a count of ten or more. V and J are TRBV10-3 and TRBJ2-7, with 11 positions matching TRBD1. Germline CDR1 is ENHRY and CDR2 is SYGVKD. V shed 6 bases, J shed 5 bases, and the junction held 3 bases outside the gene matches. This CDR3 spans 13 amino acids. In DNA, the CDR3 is TGTGCCATCAGCCCGGGACAGGGGGACGAGCAGTACTTC. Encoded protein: CAISPGQGDEQYF.

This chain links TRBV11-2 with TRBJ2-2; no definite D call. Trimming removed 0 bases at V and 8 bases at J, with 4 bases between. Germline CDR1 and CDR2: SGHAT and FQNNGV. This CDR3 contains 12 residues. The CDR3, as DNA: TGTGCCAGCAGCTTAGATCGAGGGGAGCTGTTTTTT. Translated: CASSLDRGELFF.

The CDR3 bases are TGTGCCAGCTCACATGACACCCTAGCCGAGCAGTACTTC. Its translation: CASSHDTLAEQYF. The J gene is TRBJ2-7, the V gene TRBV18; a weak D match, TRBD2 (5 bases). The V end was cut by 4 bases, the J end by 6 bases, with 13 bases between. The V gene's germline CDR1 is KGHSH and CDR2 LQKENI. This CDR3 has 13 amino acids.

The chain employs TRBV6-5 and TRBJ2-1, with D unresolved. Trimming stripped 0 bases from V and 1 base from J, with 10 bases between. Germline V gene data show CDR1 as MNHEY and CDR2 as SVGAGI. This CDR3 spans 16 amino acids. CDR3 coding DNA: TGTGCCAGCAGTTACTCAAGGGCTAGTTCCTACAATGAGCAGTTCTTC. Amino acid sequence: CASSYSRASSYNEQFF.

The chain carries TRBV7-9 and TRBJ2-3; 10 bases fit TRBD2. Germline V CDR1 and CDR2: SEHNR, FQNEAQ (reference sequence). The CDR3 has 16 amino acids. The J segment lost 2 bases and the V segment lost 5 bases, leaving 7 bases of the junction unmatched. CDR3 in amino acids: CASSTSGRALTDTQYF. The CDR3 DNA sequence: TGTGCCAGCAGCACAAGCGGGAGGGCCCTCACAGATACGCAGTATTTT.

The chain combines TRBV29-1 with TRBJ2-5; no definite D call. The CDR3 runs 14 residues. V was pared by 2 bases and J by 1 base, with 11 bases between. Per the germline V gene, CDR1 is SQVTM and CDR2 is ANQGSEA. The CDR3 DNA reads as TGCAGCGTTGAAAGGGAAGGTGGCCAAGAGACCCAGTACTTC. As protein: CSVEREGGQETQYF.

The CDR3 spells CSVRETTNEKLFF. The CDR3 DNA reads as TGCAGCGTTCGGGAGACAACTAATGAAAAACTGTTTTTT. The chain carries TRBV29-1 and TRBJ1-4; D is uncertain. The V and J ends lost 5 bases and 0 bases respectively, with 7 bases between them. Germline loops: CDR1 SQVTM, CDR2 ANQGSEA. This CDR3 spans 13 amino acids.

CDR3 amino acids: CASSQVAGVAEQYF. CDR3 sequence (DNA): TGTGCCAGCAGCCAAGTAGCGGGAGTGGCCGAGCAGTACTTC. The rearrangement uses TRBV3-1 and TRBJ2-7; 9 bases agree with TRBD2. J lost 6 bases, V lost 1 base, and 4 bases had no gene match. This CDR3 has 14 residues. Germline V gene lookup returns CDR1 LGHDT and CDR2 YNNKEL (reference sequence).

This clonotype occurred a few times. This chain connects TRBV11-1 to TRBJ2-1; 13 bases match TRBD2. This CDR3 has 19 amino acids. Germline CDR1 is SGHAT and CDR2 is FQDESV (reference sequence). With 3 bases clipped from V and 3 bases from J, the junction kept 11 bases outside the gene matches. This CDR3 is CASSLAGLAGPPGYNEQFF. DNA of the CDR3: TGTGCCAGCAGCTTGGCGGGACTAGCGGGACCACCTGGCTACAATGAGCAGTTCTTC.

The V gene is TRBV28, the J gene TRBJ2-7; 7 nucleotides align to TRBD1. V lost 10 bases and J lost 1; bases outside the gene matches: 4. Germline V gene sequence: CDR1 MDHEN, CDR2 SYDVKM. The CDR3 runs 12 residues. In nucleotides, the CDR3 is TGTGCCATAGGGGGCCGGTCCTACGAGCAGTACTTC. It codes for CAIGGRSYEQYF.

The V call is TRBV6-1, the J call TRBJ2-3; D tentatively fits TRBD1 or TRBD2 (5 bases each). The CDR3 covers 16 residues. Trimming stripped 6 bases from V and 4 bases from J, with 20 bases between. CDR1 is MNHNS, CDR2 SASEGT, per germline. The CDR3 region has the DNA TGTGCCAGCAGCCCCGTGGGGGTAACGACACCAGATACGCAGTATTTT. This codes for CASSPVGVTTPDTQYF.